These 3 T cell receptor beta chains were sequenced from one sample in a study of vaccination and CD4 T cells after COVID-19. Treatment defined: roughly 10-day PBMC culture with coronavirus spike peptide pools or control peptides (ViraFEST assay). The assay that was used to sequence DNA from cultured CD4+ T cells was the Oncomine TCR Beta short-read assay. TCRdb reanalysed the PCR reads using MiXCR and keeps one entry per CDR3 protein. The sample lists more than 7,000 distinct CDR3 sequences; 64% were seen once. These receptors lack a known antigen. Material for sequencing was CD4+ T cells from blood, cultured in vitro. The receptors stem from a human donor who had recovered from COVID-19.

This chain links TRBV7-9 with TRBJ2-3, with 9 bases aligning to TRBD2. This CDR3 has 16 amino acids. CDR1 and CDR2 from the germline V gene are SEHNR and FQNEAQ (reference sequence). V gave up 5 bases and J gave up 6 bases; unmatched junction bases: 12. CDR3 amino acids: CASSLDAGGPDDTQYF. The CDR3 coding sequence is TGTGCCAGCAGCCTAGATGCGGGAGGGCCGGATGATACGCAGTATTTT.

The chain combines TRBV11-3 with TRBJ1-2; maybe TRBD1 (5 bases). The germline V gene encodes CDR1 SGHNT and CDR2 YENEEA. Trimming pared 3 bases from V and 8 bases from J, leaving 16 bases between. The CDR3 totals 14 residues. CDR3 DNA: TGTGCCAGCAGCTTGGATCAGGGTCTACGGGGCTACACCTTC. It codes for CASSLDQGLRGYTF.

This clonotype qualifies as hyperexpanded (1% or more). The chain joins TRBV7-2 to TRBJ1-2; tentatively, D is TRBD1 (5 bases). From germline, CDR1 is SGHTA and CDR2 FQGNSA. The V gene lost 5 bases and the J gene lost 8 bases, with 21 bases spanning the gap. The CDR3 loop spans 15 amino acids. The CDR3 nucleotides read TGTGCCAGCAGCCGTGTTTTTCCAGGGATGAACGGCTACACCTTC. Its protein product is CASSRVFPGMNGYTF.